This T cell receptor (beta chain) was obtained from a study of T cell responses to AZD1222 COVID-19 vaccine. Overall study findings and caveats: Reports say nearly half of spike-specific TCRs go after unmutated variant regions. Donors were mostly white British, more females; clonal diversity possibly underestimated. In all cases, repertoires were sampled only after the peak T cell response.

Sequencing used immunoSEQ multiplex PCR; TCRdb keeps in-frame clones, though not all of them. The sample contains 150,000 to 200,000 clones, 70% to 90% of which appear only once. The CDR3 is 19 residues long. From germline, CDR1 is LNHDA and CDR2 SQIVND (reference sequence). V shed 4 bases, J shed 0 bases, and the junction held 15 bases outside the gene matches. With respect to this clone: Its specificity is unknown.

Researchers grouped second doses given at about 4 or about 12 weeks into one pool. The source material was peripheral blood, sampled 28 days after the second AZD1222 dose. The chain joins TRBV19 to TRBJ1-3; the match to TRBD1 covers 7 bases. This TCR derives from an adult who received the AZD1222 COVID-19 vaccine. CDR3 region: CASSKPGTARISSGNTIYF. Written as DNA, the CDR3 is TGTGCCAGTAGTAAACCCGGGACAGCAAGAATAAGCTCTGGAAACACCATATATTTT.